The source of this T cell receptor (beta chain) is a study of blood T cell repertoires in COVID-19. Turning to the study itself: Sites in the United States, Italy and Spain provided acute and convalescent COVID-19 samples.

The CDR3 length is 15 residues. The germline V gene has CDR1 MRHNA and CDR2 SNTAGT. V lost 4 bases and J lost 4, with 15 bases in between. Sequencing was performed with immunoSEQ multiplex PCR; in TCRdb, only in-frame clones are kept and a portion is missing. The sample contains hundreds of thousands of clones, 90% of which appear only once. Participants were aged about 18 to 90 years, lived in 24 US areas, and enrolled virtually. The rearrangement joins TRBV6-4 to TRBJ2-3; perhaps TRBD1 as D (5 bases). The sample consisted of PBMCs or T cells enriched from blood (not recorded which). This TCR was recovered from a young woman with acute COVID-19. The CDR3 DNA is TGTGCCAGCAGTGCATTTACAGGTGGGCCAGATACGCAGTATTTT. Its protein product is CASSAFTGGPDTQYF.